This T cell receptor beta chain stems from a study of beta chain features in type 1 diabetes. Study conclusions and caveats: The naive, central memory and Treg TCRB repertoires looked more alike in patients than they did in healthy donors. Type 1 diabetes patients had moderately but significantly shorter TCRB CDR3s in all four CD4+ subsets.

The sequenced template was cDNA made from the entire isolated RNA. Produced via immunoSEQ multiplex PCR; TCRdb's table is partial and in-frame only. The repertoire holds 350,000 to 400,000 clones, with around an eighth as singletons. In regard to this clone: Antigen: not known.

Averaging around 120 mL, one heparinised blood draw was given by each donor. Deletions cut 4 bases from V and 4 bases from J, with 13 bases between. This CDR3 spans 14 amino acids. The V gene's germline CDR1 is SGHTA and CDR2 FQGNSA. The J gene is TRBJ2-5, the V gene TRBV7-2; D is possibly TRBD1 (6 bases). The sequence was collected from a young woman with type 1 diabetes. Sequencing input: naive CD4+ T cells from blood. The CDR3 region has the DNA TGTGCCAGCAGCTCCCGGACAGAGGGAGAGACCCAGTACTTC. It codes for CASSSRTEGETQYF.